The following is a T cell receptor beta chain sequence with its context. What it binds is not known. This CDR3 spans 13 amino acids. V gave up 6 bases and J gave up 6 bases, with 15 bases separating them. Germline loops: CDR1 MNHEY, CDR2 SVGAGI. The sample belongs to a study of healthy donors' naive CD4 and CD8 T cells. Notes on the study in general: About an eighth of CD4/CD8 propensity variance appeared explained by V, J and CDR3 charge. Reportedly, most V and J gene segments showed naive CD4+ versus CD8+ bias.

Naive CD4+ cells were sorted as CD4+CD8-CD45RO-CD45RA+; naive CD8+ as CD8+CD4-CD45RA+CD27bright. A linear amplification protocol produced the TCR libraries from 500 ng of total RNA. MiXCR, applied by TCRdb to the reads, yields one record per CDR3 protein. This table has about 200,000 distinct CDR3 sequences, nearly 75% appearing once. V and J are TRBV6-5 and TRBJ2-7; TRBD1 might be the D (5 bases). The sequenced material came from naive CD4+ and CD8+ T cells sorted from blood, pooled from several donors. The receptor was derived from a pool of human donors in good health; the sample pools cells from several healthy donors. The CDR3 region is CASRAAGQAEQYF. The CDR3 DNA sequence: TGTGCCAGCAGGGCCGCTGGACAAGCCGAGCAGTACTTC.